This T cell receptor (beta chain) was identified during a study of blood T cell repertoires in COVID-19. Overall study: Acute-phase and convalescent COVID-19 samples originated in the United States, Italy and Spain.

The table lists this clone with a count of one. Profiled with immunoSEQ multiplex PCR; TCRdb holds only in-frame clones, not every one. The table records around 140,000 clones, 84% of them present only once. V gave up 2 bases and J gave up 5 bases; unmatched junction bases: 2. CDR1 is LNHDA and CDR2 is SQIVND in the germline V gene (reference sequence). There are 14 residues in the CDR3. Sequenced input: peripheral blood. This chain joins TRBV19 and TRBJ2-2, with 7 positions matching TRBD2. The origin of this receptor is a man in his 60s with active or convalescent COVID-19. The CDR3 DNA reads TGTGCCAGTAGTATACGACTAGCAACCGGGGAGCTGTTTTTT. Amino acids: CASSIRLATGELFF.